The 4 T cell receptor beta chains listed next were all sequenced from one sample in a study of T-cell memory formation after mild COVID-19. Each CDR3 protein is one row after TCRdb ran MiXCR on the 5' RACE reads. The profile covers roughly 510,000 distinct CDR3 sequences, with around 16% appearing a single time and around 7.8% taken by the ten largest. The sequencing sample was made of PBMCs or a T cell subset sorted from them (not recorded which). The receptors originated from an adult woman who had mild COVID-19 (a few samples of this study predate the infection). Cell type and time point are not known.

A few counts support this clonotype. This chain links TRBV6-2 or TRBV6-3 with TRBJ2-1; no firm D call. V was shortened by 5 bases and J by 3 bases, with 20 bases between the two germline ends. The germline CDR1 and CDR2 sequences are MNHEY and SVGEGT. The CDR3 has 17 residues. This CDR3 is CASSLDPYYRDYNEQFF. CDR3 in DNA: TGTGCCAGCAGTCTGGACCCGTACTACCGTGACTACAATGAGCAGTTCTTC.

The chain recombines TRBV6-5 with TRBJ2-7; maybe TRBD2 (6 bases). The CDR3 is made up of 13 amino acids. Trimming removed 6 bases from V and 6 bases from J, with 15 bases in between. Germline values: CDR1 MNHEY, CDR2 SVGAGI. CDR3 DNA: TGTGCCAGCAGCCTGGGGACTGCCTTCGAGCAGTACTTC. It is translated as CASSLGTAFEQYF.

This clonotype was seen a few times. V is TRBV20-1 and J is TRBJ1-4; TRBD1 is a possible D gene (5 bases). Germline CDR1 and CDR2: DFQATT and SNEGSKA (reference sequence). V lost 0 bases and J lost 5, with 13 bases in between. The CDR3 runs 15 residues. The DNA of the CDR3 is TGCAGTGCTAGAGATCTGAGGCGGGGCAATGAAAAACTGTTTTTT. This sequence encodes CSARDLRRGNEKLFF.

There are a few counts of this clonotype. The rearrangement links TRBV30 to TRBJ2-7; the D is unclear. The V and J ends lost 1 base and 4 bases respectively, with 8 bases between them. The CDR3 covers 12 residues. Germline values: CDR1 GTSNPN, CDR2 SVGIG (reference sequence). CDR3 protein: CAWSDSLYEQYF. Written as DNA, the CDR3 is TGTGCCTGGAGTGACAGCCTTTACGAGCAGTACTTC.